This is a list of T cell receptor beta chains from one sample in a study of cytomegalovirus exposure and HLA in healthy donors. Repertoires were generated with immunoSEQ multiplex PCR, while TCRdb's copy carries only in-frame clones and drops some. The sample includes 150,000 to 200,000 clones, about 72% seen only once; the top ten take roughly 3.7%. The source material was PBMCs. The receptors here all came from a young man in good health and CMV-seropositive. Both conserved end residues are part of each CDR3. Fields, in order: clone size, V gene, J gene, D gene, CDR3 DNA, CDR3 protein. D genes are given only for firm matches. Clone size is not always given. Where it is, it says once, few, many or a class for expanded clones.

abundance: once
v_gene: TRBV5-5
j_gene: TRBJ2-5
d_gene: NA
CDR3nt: TGTGCCAGCAGCTTGGTTTTAGCAGGGGGGAAGACCCAGTACTTC
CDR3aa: CASSLVLAGGKTQYF

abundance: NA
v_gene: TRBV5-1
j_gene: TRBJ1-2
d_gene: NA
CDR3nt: TGCGCCAGCAGCTTGGAAGGCAGGGTGGGAGGCTACACCTTC
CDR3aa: CASSLEGRVGGYTF

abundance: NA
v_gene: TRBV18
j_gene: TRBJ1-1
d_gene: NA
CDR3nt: TGTGCCAGCTCACAGGGGCTGGGCACTGAAGCTTTCTTT
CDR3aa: CASSQGLGTEAFF

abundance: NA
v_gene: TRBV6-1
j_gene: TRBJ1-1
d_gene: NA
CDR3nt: TGTGCCAGCAGTAGTCTGTCAGACACTGAAGCTTTCTTT
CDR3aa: CASSSLSDTEAFF

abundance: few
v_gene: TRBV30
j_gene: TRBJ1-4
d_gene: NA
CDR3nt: TGTGCCTGGAGCCCCGGACTGAATATAGAAAAACTGTTTTTT
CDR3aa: CAWSPGLNIEKLFF

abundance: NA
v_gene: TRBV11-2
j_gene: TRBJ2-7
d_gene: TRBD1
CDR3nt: TGTGCCAGCACCCAGGACAGGGCCGCCTACGAGCAGTACTTC
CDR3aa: CASTQDRAAYEQYF

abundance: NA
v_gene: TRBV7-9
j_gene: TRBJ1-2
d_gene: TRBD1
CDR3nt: TGTGCCAGCAGCTTAGACCGGGACAGGAATCTCTATGGCTACACCTTC
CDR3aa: CASSLDRDRNLYGYTF

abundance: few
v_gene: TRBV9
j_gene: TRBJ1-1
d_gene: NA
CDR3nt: TGTGCCAGCAGCGTAGAGGCAGGGAGGGGCACTGAAGCTTTCTTT
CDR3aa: CASSVEAGRGTEAFF

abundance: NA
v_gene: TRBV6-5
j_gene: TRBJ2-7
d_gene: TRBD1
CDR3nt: TGTGCCAGCAGTTCTCTCGAACCGGGACAGGCCTACGAGCAGTACTTC
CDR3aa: CASSSLEPGQAYEQYF

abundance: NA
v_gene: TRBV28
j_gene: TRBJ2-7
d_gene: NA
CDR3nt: TGTGCCACCAGGGGGAGGGGTTCCCACGAGCAGTACTTC
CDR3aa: CATRGRGSHEQYF

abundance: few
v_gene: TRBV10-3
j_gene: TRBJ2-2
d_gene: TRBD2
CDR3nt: TGTGCCATCAGTGAGACTAGCGGGGCCGTCGGGGAGCTGTTTTTT
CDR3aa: CAISETSGAVGELFF

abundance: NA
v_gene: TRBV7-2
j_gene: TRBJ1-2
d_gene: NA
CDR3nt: TGTGCCAGCAGCGCGTCCTTCCAACATGGCTACACCTTC
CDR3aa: CASSASFQHGYTF

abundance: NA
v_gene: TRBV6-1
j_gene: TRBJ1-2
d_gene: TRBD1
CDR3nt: TGTGCCAGCAGTGTAGGGACTACAGGGGGCAATGGCTACACCTTC
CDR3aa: CASSVGTTGGNGYTF

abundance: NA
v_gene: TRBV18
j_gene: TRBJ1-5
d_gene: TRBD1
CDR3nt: TGTGCCAGCTCGAGGGACAGTTCGCGCAATCAGCCCCAGCATTTT
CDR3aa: CASSRDSSRNQPQHF

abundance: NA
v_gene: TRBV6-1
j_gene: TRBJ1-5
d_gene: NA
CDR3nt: TGTGCCAGCAGTGAACGAGGTAATCAGCCCCAGCATTTT
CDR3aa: CASSERGNQPQHF

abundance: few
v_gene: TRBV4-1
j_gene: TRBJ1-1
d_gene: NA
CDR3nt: TGCGCCAGCAGCTACCCGGCGAGGCGGCTCTCGGCGGACACTGAAGCTTTCTTT
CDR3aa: CASSYPARRLSADTEAFF

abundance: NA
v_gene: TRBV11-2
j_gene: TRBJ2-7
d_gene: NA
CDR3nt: TGTGCCAGCAGCTTAGCGGGTAACGAGCAGTACTTC
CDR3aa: CASSLAGNEQYF